The clone carrying this TCR delta chain was seen only a few times. A read error likely explains why the TCRdb protein, taken from a much larger clone, differs from this DNA's translation at residue 6; the protein shown is translated from the DNA. TCRdb called clones anew from the RT-PCR reads with CATT. The repertoire holds fewer than 2,000 delta-chain clones, 0.3% to 0.35% seen once, with 15% to 20% in the top ten. This sample was taken from a study of gamma-delta T cells after stem cell transplantation. This CDR3 is 13 amino acids long. Germline CDR1 and CDR2: GEAIGNYY and EKD. With 0 bases removed from V and 1 base from J, the gap between germline ends came to 5 bases.

The sequencing input was gamma-delta T cells. The receptor's source is a human donor. It is not recorded whose cells these are; they may come from a transplant donor. The rearrangement joins TRDV2 to TRDJ1; no reliable D call. CDR3: CACDTALTDKLIF. DNA of the CDR3: TGTGCCTGTGACACCGCGCTCACCGATAAACTCATCTTT.